The 15 T cell receptor beta chains below all came from one sample that was sequenced in a study of shared clonotypes between healthy human individuals. Sequenced by immunoSEQ multiplex PCR; TCRdb stores in-frame clones only, minus some. Seen here are some 2,000,000 clones, approximately 94% observed once, and the top ten hold 0.9% to 1.4%. CD45RO-negative, CCR7-positively selected cells formed the naive CD8 fraction, excluding terminally differentiated effector memory CD45RA+ cells. Sample: naive CD8+ T cells sorted from blood. These receptors all stem from a man between 18 and 35 years old in good health.

This clone appeared a single time. The genes are TRBV5-6 and TRBJ2-7, with TRBD1 matching over 7 bases. Germline V CDR1 and CDR2: SGHDT, YYEEEE. Germline trimming cut 0 bases from V and 3 bases from J; bases unmatched to any gene: 3. The length of the CDR3 is 14 residues. The CDR3 is CASSLGGQIYEQYF. For the CDR3, the DNA is TGTGCCAGCAGCTTGGGGGGACAGATCTACGAGCAGTACTTC.

The chain couples TRBV11-2 to TRBJ1-2; no clear D. This CDR3 has 12 amino acids. The germline gives CDR1 SGHAT, CDR2 FQNNGV. Trimming shortened V by 5 bases and J by 8 bases, and 12 bases separated the two germline ends. The CDR3 DNA reads as TGTGCCAGCAGCCCCACTCAATGGGGCTACACCTTC. The encoded protein is CASSPTQWGYTF.

J is TRBJ1-2 and V is TRBV4-1; D is uncertain. Germline V lookup: CDR1 MGHRA, CDR2 YSYEKL. Trimming removed 6 bases at V and 3 bases at J, with 11 bases between. CDR3 length: 13 residues. The DNA for the CDR3 is TGCGCCAGCAGTCCTACGCTATACTATGGCTACACCTTC. The encoded protein is CASSPTLYYGYTF.

This sequence joins TRBV7-6 and TRBJ1-2, with a weak D call TRBD1 (5 bases). V was pared by 1 base and J by 6 bases, with 9 bases between. This CDR3 region has 13 residues. Germline lookup yields CDR1 SGHVS and CDR2 FNYEAQ. CDR3 sequence reads: CASSLVVGDGYTF. The CDR3 DNA sequence: TGTGCCAGCAGCTTAGTGGTGGGGGATGGCTACACCTTC.

The chain is built from TRBV13 and TRBJ2-2; D gene uncertain. Per germline, CDR1 PRHDT and CDR2 FYEKMQ (reference sequence). Trimming took 0 bases from V and 7 from J, leaving 9 bases between them. This CDR3 contains 14 residues. The DNA for the CDR3 is TGTGCCAGCAGCTTAGGCCCGTCCCTCGGGGAGCTGTTTTTT. This encodes CASSLGPSLGELFF.

A few counts support this clone. The V call is TRBV28, the J call TRBJ1-6; D is ambiguous. The germline gives CDR1 MDHEN, CDR2 SYDVKM. This CDR3 has 14 amino acids. Trimming removed 5 bases at V and 10 bases at J, with 15 bases between. CDR3 in DNA: TGTGCCAGCAGTCCCCTTGGCTCCGACTCACCCCTCCACTTT. As protein: CASSPLGSDSPLHF. Using reference TRBV28 and TRBJ1-6 for the parts outside the CDR3, the full variable domain is DVKVTQSSRYLVKRTGEKVFLECVQDMDHENMFWYRQDPGLGLRLIYFSYDVKMKEKGDIPEGYSVSREKKERFSLILESASTNQTSMYLCASSPLGSDSPLHFGNGTRLTVT.

The chain recombines TRBV7-6 with TRBJ1-3; no clear D. CDR1 and CDR2 from the germline V gene are SGHVS and FNYEAQ. With 3 bases removed from V and 3 bases from J, the gap between germline ends came to 0 bases. The CDR3 is made up of 11 amino acids. CDR3 in amino acids: CASSFGNTIYF. For the CDR3, the DNA is TGTGCCAGCAGCTTTGGAAACACCATATATTTT.

The rearrangement links TRBV19 to TRBJ2-1; D gene ambiguous. V shed 4 bases and J shed 8 bases, with 15 bases lying between them. The CDR3 contains 14 residues. CDR1 is LNHDA, CDR2 SQIVND, per germline (reference sequence). The CDR3 here is CASSNTEGEDEQFF. CDR3 bases: TGTGCCAGTAGTAACACGGAAGGAGAGGATGAGCAGTTCTTC.

The rearrangement joins TRBV13 to TRBJ2-7; D may be TRBD2 (7 bases). The CDR3 covers 15 residues. From germline, CDR1 is PRHDT and CDR2 FYEKMQ (reference sequence). V shed 5 bases and J shed 4 bases, with 18 bases lying between them. CDR3 nucleotides: TGTGCCAGCAGCCCAGGCACGGGGGGCCTGTACGAGCAGTACTTC. It translates to CASSPGTGGLYEQYF.

The V gene is TRBV28, the J gene TRBJ1-1; D gene uncertain. Between the trimmed V and J ends, which lost 3 bases and 1 base, there was a span of 15 bases. Germline V CDR1 and CDR2: MDHEN, SYDVKM. The CDR3 runs 16 residues. The CDR3 here is CASSFWQVMGNTEAFF. In nucleotides, the CDR3 is TGTGCCAGCAGTTTCTGGCAGGTTATGGGGAACACTGAAGCTTTCTTT.

The chain joins TRBV28 to TRBJ2-7, with 7 bases fitting TRBD2. The CDR3 totals 13 residues. CDR1 is MDHEN, CDR2 SYDVKM, per germline. Germline trimming cut 1 base from V and 5 bases from J; bases unmatched to any gene: 2. The CDR3 loop reads CASSLSGGNEQYF. CDR3 nucleotide sequence: TGTGCCAGCAGTTTATCCGGGGGGAACGAGCAGTACTTC.

The rearrangement uses TRBV5-1 and TRBJ2-3; 7 bases fit TRBD2. V lost 0 bases and J lost 1; bases outside the gene matches: 17. The CDR3 consists of 20 residues. Germline V gene data show CDR1 as SGHRS and CDR2 as YFSETQ. CDR3 sequence: CASSLGGSGWPPEGTDTQYF. The CDR3 DNA is TGCGCCAGCAGCTTGGGCGGTAGCGGGTGGCCCCCCGAGGGCACAGATACGCAGTATTTT.

V usage is TRBV12-5 and J usage is TRBJ1-3; D perhaps matches TRBD1 (5 bases). This CDR3 is 14 amino acids long. The V gene's germline CDR1 is LGHNT and CDR2 FRNRAP. Trimming took 7 bases from V and 2 from J, leaving 12 bases between them. The CDR3 here is CASAMGVTGNTIYF. The CDR3 DNA reads TGTGCTAGTGCTATGGGGGTTACTGGAAACACCATATATTTT.

This chain connects TRBV11-2 to TRBJ2-1; 11 bases are shared with TRBD2. The CDR3 loop spans 19 amino acids. Germline lookup yields CDR1 SGHAT and CDR2 FQNNGV. V trimming: 0 bases; J trimming: 1 base; junction bases outside the gene matches: 8. CDR3 DNA sequence: TGTGCCAGCAGCTTAGATGGCGTTTTAGCGGGAGGGTCCTACAATGAGCAGTTCTTC. This translates into CASSLDGVLAGGSYNEQFF. Filled out from reference TRBV11-2 and TRBJ2-1, the complete variable domain reads EAGVAQSPRYKIIEKRQSVAFWCNPISGHATLYWYQQILGQGPKLLIQFQNNGVVDDSQLPKDRFSAERLKGVDSTLKIQPAKLEDSAVYLCASSLDGVLAGGSYNEQFFGPGTRLTVL.

Only one count was recorded for this clone. Other DNA sequences from this sample encode an identical CDR3 as well. The V gene is TRBV25-1, the J gene TRBJ2-7; D may be TRBD1 (5 bases). CDR3 length: 12 amino acids. V gave up 1 base and J gave up 4 bases, with 5 bases separating them. The germline CDR1 and CDR2 sequences are MGHDK and SYGVNS. As DNA, the CDR3 is TGTGCCAGCAGTGAATCAGGGTACGAGCAGTACTTC. Its translation: CASSESGYEQYF.